Following are 10 T cell receptor beta chains from one sample sequenced in a study of T cells in Graves' hyperthyroidism and ophthalmopathy. It was RNA transcripts that yielded the amplified TCR beta CDR3 regions. The TCR CDR3 first-round RT-PCR relied on the HTBI primer set. TCRdb passed the multiplex PCR reads through MiXCR, listing each CDR3 protein once. Among some 350,000 distinct CDR3 sequences listed, roughly 15% were seen once. Sequencing was performed on blood. The receptor source for this set is a woman aged 60 to 75 with Graves' ophthalmopathy.

This clonotype was seen ten or more times. This chain uses TRBV18 with TRBJ2-1; no definite D call. V was cut by 1 base and J by 4 bases, with 8 bases left in between. CDR1 is KGHSH, CDR2 LQKENI, per germline. This CDR3 spans 14 amino acids. CDR3 sequence: CASSPRYGYNEQFF. The CDR3 DNA is TGTGCCAGCTCACCACGGTACGGATACAATGAGCAGTTCTTC. The full variable domain, in which reference TRBV18 and TRBJ2-1 provide the parts outside the CDR3, is NAGVMQNPRHLVRRRGQEARLRCSPMKGHSHVYWYRQLPEEGLKFMVYLQKENIIDESGMPKERFSAEFPKEGPSILRIQQVVRGDSAAYFCASSPRYGYNEQFFGPGTRLTVL.

This clonotype was seen repeatedly, ten times or more. The chain uses TRBV5-1 and TRBJ2-1, with 8 bases that match TRBD2. This CDR3 region has 16 residues. Germline CDR1 and CDR2: SGHRS and YFSETQ. With 0 bases clipped from V and 7 bases from J, the junction kept 9 bases outside the gene matches. The CDR3 is CASSLDGLAVENEQFF. In DNA form, the CDR3 reads TGCGCCAGCAGCTTGGATGGACTAGCAGTGGAGAATGAGCAGTTCTTC.

The CDR3 reads CSATRTSADTQYF. DNA of the CDR3: TGCAGTGCTACACGGACTAGCGCAGATACGCAGTATTTT. The chain joins TRBV20-1 to TRBJ2-3; 9 bases agree with TRBD2. The CDR3 length is 13 residues. Unmatched junction bases numbered 3, after V lost 4 bases and J lost 4 bases. CDR1 and CDR2 (germline): DFQATT, SNEGSKA (reference sequence).

This clonotype was detected many times. The chain links TRBV5-1 to TRBJ1-1, with 10 bases lining up with TRBD1. Unmatched junction bases numbered 15, after V lost 3 bases and J lost 4 bases. The germline CDR1 and CDR2 sequences are SGHRS and YFSETQ. The CDR3 length is 18 residues. The CDR3 DNA reads TGCGCCAGCAGCTCTTCCCGGGACAGGGGCGAGATAGGCACTGAAGCTTTCTTT. It specifies CASSSSRDRGEIGTEAFF. The full variable domain, with the rest looked up from reference TRBV5-1 and TRBJ1-1, is KAGVTQTPRYLIKTRGQQVTLSCSPISGHRSVSWYQQTPGQGLQFLFEYFSETQRNKGNFPGRFSGRQFSNSRSEMNVSTLELGDSALYLCASSSSRDRGEIGTEAFFGQGTRLTVV.

This clonotype was recorded a few times. The rearrangement uses TRBV5-8 and TRBJ2-3, with 7 bases matching TRBD1. Trimming cost V 5 bases and J 3 bases; bases outside gene matches: 9. The CDR3 spans 15 residues. CDR1 and CDR2 (germline): SGHTS, YDEGEE. The CDR3 DNA reads as TGTGCCAGCAGACCGACAGGGATGGGGACAGATACGCAGTATTTT. As protein: CASRPTGMGTDTQYF.

This clonotype showed up many times. V usage is TRBV20-1 and J usage is TRBJ2-3, with 8 bases aligning to TRBD2. Trimming at V came to 6 bases and at J to 2 bases, leaving 7 bases not matched to a gene. The V gene's germline CDR1 is DFQATT and CDR2 SNEGSKA (reference sequence). There are 14 residues in the CDR3. Here the CDR3 reads CSADKRENTDTQYF. CDR3 nucleotide sequence: TGCAGTGCAGATAAGCGGGAGAACACAGATACGCAGTATTTT.

This clonotype was recorded at least ten times. CDR3 loop: CASSLTGGSANEKLFF. The CDR3 DNA reads as TGTGCCAGCAGTCTTACAGGGGGCTCGGCTAATGAAAAACTGTTTTTT. The chain is built from TRBV12-3 or TRBV12-4 and TRBJ1-4; 9 bases map to TRBD1. The CDR3 loop spans 16 amino acids. After removal of 5 bases from V and 3 bases from J, the junction contained 7 bases not matched to a gene.

The rearrangement links TRBV5-1 to TRBJ2-7, with D possibly being TRBD2 (6 bases). The CDR3 is 13 residues long. Germline V gives CDR1 SGHRS, CDR2 YFSETQ. Trimming pared 1 base from V and 7 bases from J, leaving 12 bases between. The CDR3 DNA reads TGCGCCAGCAGCTTGCGGGAGAACGGGGAGCAGTACTTC. Protein sequence: CASSLRENGEQYF.

On this clonotype itself: A read error may explain this, as a much larger clone is one base away. Given the absence of the conserved phenylalanine or tryptophan at the CDR3 end, a read error is likely. CDR3 DNA: TGCGCCAGCATGAGGGAGCTCTACAATGAGCAGTTCTCC. Its protein product is CASMRELYNEQFS. V usage is TRBV10-1 and J usage is TRBJ2-1; a weak D match, TRBD2 (5 bases). The CDR3 has 13 amino acids. Trimming took off 7 bases at V and 3 bases at J, with 10 bases between the two ends. Germline V gene sequence: CDR1 WNHNN, CDR2 SYGVQD (reference sequence).

The chain carries TRBV11-1 and TRBJ2-5; 11 bases are a match to TRBD2. The CDR3 length is 16 residues. V lost 5 bases and J lost 1; bases outside the gene matches: 6. From germline, CDR1 is SGHAT and CDR2 FQDESV (reference sequence). The CDR3 DNA follows: TGTGCCAGCAGCGGGACTAGCGGCTCCTTCCAAGAGACCCAGTACTTC. This encodes CASSGTSGSFQETQYF. Full variable domain (missing parts from reference TRBV11-1 and TRBJ2-5): EAEVAQSPRYKITEKSQAVAFWCDPISGHATLYWYRQILGQGPELLVQFQDESVVDDSQLPKDRFSAERLKGVDSTLKIQPAELGDSAMYLCASSGTSGSFQETQYFGPGTRLLVL.